The sequence of this TCR beta chain was determined in a study of T cells after yellow fever vaccination. Overall study: Preparing low-cell-number fractions relied on SMART-Seq v4 Ultra Low Input.

The 5'RACE template-switching step produced TCR cDNA and added a universal primer site and UMIs. TCRdb reprocessed the 5' RACE reads with MiXCR, giving one entry per CDR3 protein. The repertoire holds approximately 250,000 distinct CDR3 sequences, with around 5.3% as singletons. This clonotype was recorded many times. Its antigen is unknown. Broader study findings: Overall, a small share of clonotypes was seen in both CD4 and CD8 compartments. Most clones from primary vaccination resurfaced after the booster (about 95% CD4, 88% CD8).

The V gene end was trimmed by 1 base and the J gene end by 4 bases; junction bases not matched to a gene: 6. The V gene's germline CDR1 is SGHRS and CDR2 YFSETQ. This CDR3 has 15 amino acids. Material: CD4+ T cells sorted from PBMCs, obtained on the day of the yellow fever booster vaccination. This TCR was recovered from a man younger than 35 who received the YFV17D yellow fever vaccine. The V and J genes are TRBV5-1 and TRBJ1-2; the match to TRBD1 covers 8 bases. CDR3 in DNA: TGCGCCAGCAGCTTGCGGGGACAGGTGGCCTATGGCTACACCTTC. Translation gives CASSLRGQVAYGYTF.